A selection of T cell receptor beta chains follows, all from one sample in a study of regulatory T cells in long-lasting Graves disease. TCRdb reanalysed the multiplex PCR reads using MiXCR and keeps one entry per CDR3 protein. There are 680,000 or so distinct CDR3 sequences in the sample; around 15% occur only once, and more than 15% lies in the top ten. The data were also submitted as part of a second study, on T cells in Graves' hyperthyroidism and ophthalmopathy.

The source was peripheral blood mononuclear cells (PBMCs), collected at new diagnosis, from a patient treated with antithyroid drugs. These receptor sequences come from a woman under 40 with Graves disease. The CDR3 runs from the conserved cysteine through the conserved F or W. Fields, in order: D gene, V gene, clone size, J gene, CDR3 protein, CDR3 DNA. A D gene is named only where the DNA matches it firmly. Only some rows state a clone size, as once, few, many or a class for expanded clones.

NA	TRBV7-3	NA	TRBJ2-1	CASSPRTGTLYNEQFF	TGTGCCAGCAGCCCCCGTACCGGGACGCTTTACAATGAGCAGTTCTTC
NA	TRBV3-1	few	TRBJ2-7	CASKRATSSHEQYF	TGTGCCAGCAAGAGGGCCACCTCTTCACACGAGCAGTACTTC
NA	TRBV7-2	NA	TRBJ2-5	CASSSSTGFQETQYF	TGTGCCAGCAGCTCAAGTACAGGTTTCCAAGAGACCCAGTACTTC
TRBD1	TRBV20-1	NA	TRBJ2-7	CSAIPGQAYEQYF	TGCAGTGCTATACCGGGACAGGCCTACGAGCAGTACTTC
NA	TRBV12-3/TRBV12-4	many	TRBJ1-2	CASSEQGLSDGYTF	TGTGCCAGCAGTGAACAGGGACTAAGTGATGGCTACACCTTC
NA	TRBV7-8	many	TRBJ2-1	CASSLADNEQFF	TGTGCCAGCAGCTTAGCGGACAATGAGCAGTTCTTC
NA	TRBV27	many	TRBJ1-6	CAKDRTPDNSPLHF	TGTGCCAAAGACAGAACACCGGATAATTCACCCCTCCACTTT
TRBD2	TRBV11-3	NA	TRBJ2-3	CASSRGTSGYTDTQYF	TGTGCCAGCAGCCGCGGGACTAGCGGTTACACAGATACGCAGTATTTT
NA	TRBV27	many	TRBJ1-6	CASSPRERGNSPLHF	TGTGCCAGCAGTCCCCGGGAGCGGGGAAATTCACCCCTCCACTTT
TRBD1	TRBV20-1	few	TRBJ2-7	CSASTGTAPYEQYF	TGCAGTGCTAGCACCGGGACAGCCCCCTACGAGCAGTACTTC
TRBD2	TRBV3-1	many	TRBJ2-1	CASSQDAAGGYNEQFF	TGTGCCAGCAGCCAAGATGCTGCGGGAGGGTACAATGAGCAGTTCTTC
TRBD1	TRBV19	NA	TRBJ2-1	CASSISTGGENEQFF	TGTGCCAGTAGTATCTCGACAGGGGGAGAAAATGAGCAGTTCTTC
NA	TRBV30	NA	TRBJ2-3	CAWSPYSVRTDTQYF	TGTGCCTGGAGCCCCTATAGCGTTCGCACAGATACGCAGTATTTT
NA	TRBV3-1	NA	TRBJ2-7	CASSLSVVYPYEQYF	TGTGCCAGCAGCCTAAGTGTAGTCTATCCCTACGAGCAGTACTTC
NA	TRBV11-2	many	TRBJ1-2	CASSLGPDTIGYGYTF	TGTGCCAGCAGCTTAGGACCGGACACCATAGGATATGGCTACACCTTC
TRBD1	TRBV30	NA	TRBJ1-6	CACVGGQGASPLHF	TGTGCCTGCGTGGGAGGACAGGGGGCGAGTCCCCTCCACTTT
TRBD1	TRBV11-3	few	TRBJ1-1	CASISQGVPFF	TGTGCCAGCATTTCACAGGGGGTGCCTTTCTTT
NA	TRBV7-2	many	TRBJ2-5	CASSSTFWETQYF	TGTGCCAGCAGCTCTACTTTCTGGGAGACCCAGTACTTC